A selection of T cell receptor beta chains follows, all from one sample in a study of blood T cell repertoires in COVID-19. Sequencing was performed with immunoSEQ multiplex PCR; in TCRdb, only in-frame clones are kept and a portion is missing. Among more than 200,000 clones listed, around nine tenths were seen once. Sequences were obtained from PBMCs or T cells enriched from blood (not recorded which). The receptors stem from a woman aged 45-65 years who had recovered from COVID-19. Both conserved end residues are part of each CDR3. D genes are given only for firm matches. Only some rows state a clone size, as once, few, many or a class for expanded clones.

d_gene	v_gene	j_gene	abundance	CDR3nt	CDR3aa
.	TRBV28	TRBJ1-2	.	TGTGCCAGCAGTGGGGGGTTTAATGGCTACACCTTC	CASSGGFNGYTF
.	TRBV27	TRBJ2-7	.	TGTGCCAGCAGTTTATCGGTGAGCTACGAGCAGTACTTC	CASSLSVSYEQYF
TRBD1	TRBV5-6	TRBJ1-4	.	TGTGCCAGCAGCCTGGAGGGTCCAGGGGGCGCAGGTGAAAAACTGTTTTTT	CASSLEGPGGAGEKLFF
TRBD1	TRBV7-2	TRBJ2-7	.	TGTGCCAGCAGCTTATCCGGGACAGGGGGCGAGCAGTACTTC	CASSLSGTGGEQYF
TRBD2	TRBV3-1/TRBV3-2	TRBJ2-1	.	TGTGCCAGCACCCTAGCGGGAGCAGTAAATGAGCAGTTCTTC	CASTLAGAVNEQFF
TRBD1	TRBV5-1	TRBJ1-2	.	TGCGCCAGCAGCACCAATCCCAGGGGGCTTGACTATGGCTACACCTTC	CASSTNPRGLDYGYTF
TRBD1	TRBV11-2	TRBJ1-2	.	TGTGCCAGCAGCTTAAACCCGACAGGGGGAAATGGCTACACCTTC	CASSLNPTGGNGYTF
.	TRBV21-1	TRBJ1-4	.	TGTGCCAGCAGCAACTCTCAGGGGAGTGGGGATGAAAAACTGTTTTTT	CASSNSQGSGDEKLFF
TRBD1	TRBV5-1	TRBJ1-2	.	TGCGCCAGCAGCTTCCCGGACAGGGCTAACTATGGCTACACCTTC	CASSFPDRANYGYTF
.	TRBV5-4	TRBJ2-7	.	TGTGCCAGCAGCTCCGGGAGTCTCCCGTACGAGCAGTACTTC	CASSSGSLPYEQYF
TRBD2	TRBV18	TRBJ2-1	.	TGTGCCAGCTCGCCATGGACTAGCGGAGCTTCCTACAATGAGCAGTTCTTC	CASSPWTSGASYNEQFF
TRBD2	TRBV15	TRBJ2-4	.	TGTGCCACCAGCAGTGTGCGTGGCGGGAGGGCCGGGTCCAAAAACATTCAGTACTTC	CATSSVRGGRAGSKNIQYF
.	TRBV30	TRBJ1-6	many	TGTGCCTGGAGTGTAAACAGGATTTATAATTCACCCCTCCACTTT	CAWSVNRIYNSPLHF
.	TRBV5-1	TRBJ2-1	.	TGCGCCAGCAGCCAAGAGAGGGCGGGTAATCTGGATGAGCAGTTCTTC	CASSQERAGNLDEQFF
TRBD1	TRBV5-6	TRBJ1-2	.	TGTGCCAGCAGCTTGGGGCCGGGACAGGGGAGCCGATGGGGCTACACCTTC	CASSLGPGQGSRWGYTF
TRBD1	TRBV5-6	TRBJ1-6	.	TGTGCCAGCAGCGCTCCCACAGGGGCGATAACTTCACCCCTCCACTTT	CASSAPTGAITSPLHF
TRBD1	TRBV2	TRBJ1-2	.	TGTGCCAGCAGTGAAGCGTACGGACAGGTCTATGGCTACACCTTC	CASSEAYGQVYGYTF
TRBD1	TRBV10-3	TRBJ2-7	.	TGTGCCATCAGTCCTAACGCCGGACAGGGCTACGAGCAGTACTTC	CAISPNAGQGYEQYF
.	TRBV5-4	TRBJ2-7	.	TGTGCCAGCAGCTTGTATCCCGGGAGCTACGAGCAGTACTTC	CASSLYPGSYEQYF
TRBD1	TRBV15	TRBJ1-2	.	TGTGCCACCAGCAGGGATTTGGGACAGATCTATGGCTACACCTTC	CATSRDLGQIYGYTF
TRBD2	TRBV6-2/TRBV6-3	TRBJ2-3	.	TGTGCCAGCAGTGACAGGGGACTAGCGGGCAGAGATACGCAGTATTTT	CASSDRGLAGRDTQYF
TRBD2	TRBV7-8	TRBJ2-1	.	TGTGCCAGCACCCCTCCGACTAGCGGGTACAATGAGCAGTTCTTC	CASTPPTSGYNEQFF
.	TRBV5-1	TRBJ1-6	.	TGCGCCAGCAGCCGTGACCAATCGGGTAATTCACCCCTCCACTTT	CASSRDQSGNSPLHF
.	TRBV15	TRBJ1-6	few	TGTGCCACCAGCAGAGATTCGGGGGGTGGCAATTCACCCCTCCACTTT	CATSRDSGGGNSPLHF
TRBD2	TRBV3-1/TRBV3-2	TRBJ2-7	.	TGTGCCAGCAGCCAAGTACACACTTCTAGCGGGAGGGCTTCCGAGCAGTACTTC	CASSQVHTSSGRASEQYF
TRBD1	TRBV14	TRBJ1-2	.	TGTGCCAGCAGCCGCAGACAGGGGGAGAACTATGGCTACACCTTC	CASSRRQGENYGYTF
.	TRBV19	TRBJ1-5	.	TGTGCCAGTAAAGTTACAGGCGATCTCAATCAGCCCCAGCATTTT	CASKVTGDLNQPQHF
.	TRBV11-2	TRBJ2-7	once	TGTGCCAGCAGCTTAGTAAGGGGGTTTCACTACGAGCAGTACTTC	CASSLVRGFHYEQYF
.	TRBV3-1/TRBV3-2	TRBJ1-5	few	TGTGCGTCGCCCCCCGAGACGGGTCCCCAGCATTTT	CASPPETGPQHF
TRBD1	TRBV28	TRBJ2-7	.	TGTGCCAGCACACCGGGACAGGGGATCTTCTCCTACGAGCAGTACTTC	CASTPGQGIFSYEQYF
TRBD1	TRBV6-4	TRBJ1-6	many	TGTGCCAGCGGCTCTGGACAGGAGGGGTCACCCCTCCACTTT	CASGSGQEGSPLHF
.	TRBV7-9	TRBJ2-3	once	TGTGCCAGCACGGCAGGGGTGGGCGATACGCAGTATTTT	CASTAGVGDTQYF
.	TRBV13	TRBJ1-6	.	TGTGCCAGCAGCTTGCAACAGTCTAATTCACCCCTCCACTTT	CASSLQQSNSPLHF
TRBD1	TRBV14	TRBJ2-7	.	TGTGCCAGCAGCCACCCGGGACAGGCCTCCTACGAGCAGTACTTC	CASSHPGQASYEQYF
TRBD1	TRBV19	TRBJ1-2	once	TGTGCCAGTAGTCTTCGGACAGGGGGCATCTATGGCTACACCTTC	CASSLRTGGIYGYTF
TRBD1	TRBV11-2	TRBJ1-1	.	TGTGCCAGCAGCCCCCGACAGGGGAGAATGAACACTGAAGCTTTCTTT	CASSPRQGRMNTEAFF
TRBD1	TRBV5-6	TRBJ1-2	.	TGTGCCAGCAGCCCGGGGACAGTCTATGGCTACACCTTC	CASSPGTVYGYTF
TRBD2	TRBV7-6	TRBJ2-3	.	TGTGCCAGCAGCTTACGGGCTACTAGCGGGAGGTCTAGCACAGATACGCAGTATTTT	CASSLRATSGRSSTDTQYF
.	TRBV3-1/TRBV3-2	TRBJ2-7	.	TGTGCCAGCAGCCAAGCAAGCGTACGGGACGAGCAGTACTTC	CASSQASVRDEQYF
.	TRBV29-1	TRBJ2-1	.	TGCAGCGTAGGGGGGGGCTACAATGAGCAGTTCTTC	CSVGGGYNEQFF
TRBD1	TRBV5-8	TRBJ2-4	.	TGTGCCAGCAGCTTATCCGGGACAGGGAATTTAGCCAAAAACATTCAGTACTTC	CASSLSGTGNLAKNIQYF
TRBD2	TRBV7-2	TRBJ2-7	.	TGTGCCAGCAGCTTGAGGCGGGAGAGTGAGCAGTACTTC	CASSLRRESEQYF
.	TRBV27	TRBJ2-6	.	TGTGCCAGTAGTATATGGCGGGTACCGACGCGGAGTGGGGCCAACGTCCTGACTTTC	CASSIWRVPTRSGANVLTF
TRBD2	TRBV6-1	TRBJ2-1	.	TGTGCCAGCAGTGAACGGGGGGAAACCTACAATGAGCAGTTCTTC	CASSERGETYNEQFF
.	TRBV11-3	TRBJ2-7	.	TGTGCCAGCAGCTTAAGCGGGCGGTTCTACGAGCAGTACTTC	CASSLSGRFYEQYF
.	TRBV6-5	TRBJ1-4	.	TGTGCCAGCAGGTCGGCTAATGAAAAACTGTTTTTT	CASRSANEKLFF
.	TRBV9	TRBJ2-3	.	TGTGCCAGCAGCGTACAACCGAGTACAGATACGCAGTATTTT	CASSVQPSTDTQYF
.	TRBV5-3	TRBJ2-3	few	TGTGCCAGGCCCCCTGTCGGGCTCCGGCGGGGCAATACGCAGTATTTT	CARPPVGLRRGNTQYF
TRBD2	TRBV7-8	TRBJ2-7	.	TGTGCCAGCAGCTCGCTAGCGGGAGTAACCTACGAGCAGTACTTC	CASSSLAGVTYEQYF
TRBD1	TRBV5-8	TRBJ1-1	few	TGTGCCAGCGGAGTTAGGGGGCGAACTGAAGCTTTCTTT	CASGVRGRTEAFF
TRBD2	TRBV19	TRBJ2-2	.	TGTGCCAGTAACGCGGGAGCTATGAACACCGGGGAGCTGTTTTTT	CASNAGAMNTGELFF
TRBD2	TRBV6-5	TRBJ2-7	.	TGTGCCAGCAGTTCAAGCGGGAGGGGCTCCTACGAGCAGTACTTC	CASSSSGRGSYEQYF
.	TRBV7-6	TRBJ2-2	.	TGTGCCAGCAGCCCCGTACCCCTCGTGGCCGCGGAGCTGTTTTTT	CASSPVPLVAAELFF
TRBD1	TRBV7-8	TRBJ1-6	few	TGTGCCAGCAGCGGACAGGGGAATTCACCCCTCCACTTT	CASSGQGNSPLHF
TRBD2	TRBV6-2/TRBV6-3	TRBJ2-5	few	TGTGCCAGCAGTTACGACGGGACTAGGGGTGAGACCCAGTACTTC	CASSYDGTRGETQYF
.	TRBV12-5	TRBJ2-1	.	TGTGCTAGTGGTGAGTTACAGGTCAATGAGCAGTTCTTC	CASGELQVNEQFF